These 12 T cell receptor beta chains came from one sample sequenced in a study of blood T cell repertoires in COVID-19. Here immunoSEQ multiplex PCR was the method, and the copy in TCRdb shows in-frame clones only, minus some. Counted here are 290,000 or so clones, about nine tenths occurring once; the ten biggest clones make up roughly 2.3%. The sequencing sample was made of peripheral blood. The receptors were gathered from a man younger than 35 with active or convalescent COVID-19.

The V gene is TRBV12-3 or TRBV12-4, the J gene TRBJ2-6; D uncertain. Trimming took off 7 bases at V and 6 bases at J, with 7 bases between the two ends. This CDR3 is 12 amino acids long. The CDR3: CASTPEANVLTF. DNA of the CDR3: TGTGCCAGCACCCCAGAGGCCAACGTCCTGACTTTC.

This chain uses TRBV7-8 with TRBJ1-4; no clear D gene. Per the germline V gene, CDR1 is SGHVS and CDR2 is FQNEAQ. V lost 1 base, J lost 14 bases, and 14 bases lay in between. This CDR3 spans 13 amino acids. CDR3 in DNA: TGTGCCAGCAGCTTAGTGTTCGCAGGAGGGCTGTTTTTT. It yields the protein CASSLVFAGGLFF.

The chain employs TRBV9 and TRBJ2-1; D gene uncertain. Trimming took 4 bases from V and 4 from J, leaving 15 bases between them. Germline loops: CDR1 SGDLS, CDR2 YYNGEE. The CDR3 has 15 amino acids. The CDR3 here is CASSPRGGGYNEQFF. CDR3 coding DNA: TGTGCCAGCAGCCCGCGAGGTGGTGGGTACAATGAGCAGTTCTTC.

The chain has TRBV4-3 and TRBJ2-4; D possibly corresponds to TRBD1 (7 bases). Trimming left V 1 base short and J 8 bases short, with 12 bases between. This CDR3 comprises 14 residues. Germline values: CDR1 LGHNA, CDR2 YSLEER. CDR3 sequence reads: CASSQGARGDIQYF. CDR3 sequence (DNA): TGCGCCAGCAGCCAAGGGGCCAGGGGGGACATTCAGTACTTC.

Concerning this clone itself: The same CDR3 arises from other DNA sequences in this sample as well. The chain uses TRBV9 and TRBJ2-1; D might be TRBD1 (6 bases). The CDR3 totals 14 residues. With 0 bases removed from V and 7 bases from J, the gap between germline ends came to 11 bases. Germline CDR1 is SGDLS and CDR2 is YYNGEE. CDR3 sequence: CASSVGQGYNEQFF. The CDR3 DNA follows: TGTGCCAGCAGCGTAGGCCAGGGGTATAATGAGCAGTTCTTC.

V and J are TRBV5-1 and TRBJ2-7, with D tentatively TRBD1 (5 bases). The ends were cut back, 0 bases at V and 2 bases at J, with 6 bases in the middle. CDR3 length: 13 residues. Germline V CDR1 and CDR2: SGHRS, YFSETQ. The CDR3 loop is CASSLDRTYEQYF. The CDR3 DNA follows: TGCGCCAGCAGCTTGGACAGGACCTACGAGCAGTACTTC.

The V call is TRBV23-1, the J call TRBJ1-1; TRBD1 might be the D (5 bases). TRBV23-1 is flagged as an ORF with uncertain function. This CDR3 has 16 residues. The V end was cut by 4 bases, the J end by 5 bases, with 20 bases between. The CDR3 sequence: CASSRYLPGYGTEAFF. The CDR3 bases are TGCGCCAGCAGTCGATACCTACCAGGGTATGGGACTGAAGCTTTCTTT.

V usage is TRBV27 and J usage is TRBJ2-7, with D hard to call. CDR1 is MNHEY, CDR2 SMNVEV, per germline (reference sequence). CDR3 length: 14 residues. Between the trimmed V and J ends, which lost 7 bases and 2 bases, there was a span of 15 bases. CDR3 residues: CASTPLEPPYEQYF. The CDR3 region has the DNA TGTGCCAGCACCCCCTTAGAACCCCCCTACGAGCAGTACTTC.

This chain uses TRBV5-6 with TRBJ1-4; no definite D call. The germline gives CDR1 SGHDT, CDR2 YYEEEE. The CDR3 has 16 amino acids. The V end was cut by 5 bases, the J end by 0 bases, with 14 bases between. This CDR3 reads CASSFAYGATNEKLFF. In DNA, the CDR3 is TGTGCCAGCAGTTTTGCTTACGGAGCAACTAATGAAAAACTGTTTTTT.

This clone was detected only a few times. The chain uses TRBV7-9 and TRBJ2-1; perhaps TRBD2 as D (6 bases). The CDR3 is 16 amino acids. CDR1 is SEHNR, CDR2 FQNEAQ, per germline (reference sequence). V lost 5 bases and J 0 bases, leaving 14 bases between the germline ends. The CDR3 loop reads CASSQKQGGSYNEQFF. The CDR3 DNA is TGTGCCAGCAGCCAAAAGCAGGGAGGCTCCTACAATGAGCAGTTCTTC.

This sequence joins TRBV4-2 and TRBJ2-6; 11 bases fit TRBD2. The junction had 9 bases not matched to a gene; V was cut back by 2 bases and J by 0 bases. The CDR3 totals 20 residues. Germline V gene lookup returns CDR1 LGHNA and CDR2 YNFKEQ. CDR3 residues: CASSQRLAGSPGSGANVLTF. The CDR3 DNA reads TGTGCCAGCAGCCAAAGACTAGCGGGATCCCCGGGCTCTGGGGCCAACGTCCTGACTTTC.

This chain's CDR3 is CASKVAARGTPKATEAFF. CDR3 nucleotides: TGTGCCAGCAAAGTTGCAGCCAGGGGGACACCAAAGGCCACTGAAGCTTTCTTT. The chain has TRBV27 and TRBJ1-1; 7 bases line up with TRBD1. The V and J ends lost 7 bases and 4 bases, in that order; junction bases with no gene match: 21. The germline CDR1 and CDR2 sequences are MNHEY and SMNVEV (reference sequence). The CDR3 has 18 amino acids.